Included here is one T cell receptor beta chain sequence, with context. Its antigen remains unidentified. This CDR3 contains 17 residues. The germline V gene encodes CDR1 SGHRS and CDR2 YFSETQ. The V and J ends lost 3 bases and 5 bases, in that order; junction bases with no gene match: 12. These data are taken from a study of Ad26.COV2.S vaccination and SARS-CoV-2 variants. General study findings and limits: Those who received vaccine or placebo ended up with similar non-spike TCR breadth.

Treatment reported: roughly 20 received Ad26.COV2.S at low or high dose, single or two shots; about 5 received placebo; per-sample allocation not given. Vaccine and placebo recipients were sampled on day 63 after the first injection. The repertoire was sequenced with immunoSEQ multiplex PCR; TCRdb's copy has only in-frame clones and lacks some. The repertoire holds fewer than 500,000 clones, with about 88% as singletons. V usage is TRBV5-1 and J usage is TRBJ2-2, with 8 bases aligning to TRBD2. The specimen was peripheral blood, collected in a trial of Ad26.COV2.S vaccine versus placebo. The TCR was taken from a person between 18 and 59 years old who received the Ad26.COV2.S COVID-19 vaccine or a placebo. The CDR3 sequence: CASSSPSSGGRTGELFF. Here the CDR3 DNA reads TGCGCCAGCAGCTCGCCTTCTTCGGGGGGGCGAACCGGGGAGCTGTTTTTT.